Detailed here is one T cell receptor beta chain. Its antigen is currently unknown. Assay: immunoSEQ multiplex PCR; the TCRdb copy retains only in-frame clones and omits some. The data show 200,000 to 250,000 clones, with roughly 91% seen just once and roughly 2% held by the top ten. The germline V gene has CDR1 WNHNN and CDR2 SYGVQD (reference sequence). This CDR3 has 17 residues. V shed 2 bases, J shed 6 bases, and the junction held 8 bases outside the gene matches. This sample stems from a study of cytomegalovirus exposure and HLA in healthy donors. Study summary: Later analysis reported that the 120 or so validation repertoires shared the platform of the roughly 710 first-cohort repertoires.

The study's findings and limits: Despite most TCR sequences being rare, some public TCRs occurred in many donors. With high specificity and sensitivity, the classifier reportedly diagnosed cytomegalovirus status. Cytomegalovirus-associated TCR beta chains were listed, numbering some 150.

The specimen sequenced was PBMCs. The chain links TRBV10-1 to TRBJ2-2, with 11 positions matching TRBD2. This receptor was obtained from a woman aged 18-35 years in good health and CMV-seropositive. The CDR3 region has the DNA TGCGCCAGCAGTGAGACCCTAGCGGGAGGATGGGCCGGGGAGCTGTTTTTT. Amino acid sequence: CASSETLAGGWAGELFF.